The sequence of this T cell receptor beta chain was determined in a study of blood T cell repertoires in COVID-19. For the study at large: PBMCs, B-cell-depleted T cells, or T cells provided the cDNA or gDNA that made up the material.

Authors' data handling: Reference gene primer amplification gave nucleated cell count estimates. The protocol was immunoSEQ multiplex PCR, while the TCRdb copy is restricted to in-frame clones and leaves out a portion. V, J and clone size derive from that table, while D and trimming were established from the DNA sequence. The sample contains some 300,000 clones, roughly 88% of which appear only once. Germline CDR1 and CDR2: SGHDN and FVKESK. Losses at the gene ends were 1 base for V and 5 bases for J; bases not matched to a gene: 8. The length of the CDR3 is 16 residues. This clone came up once. Material: peripheral blood. This clonotype was obtained from a woman in her 30s who had recovered from COVID-19. The J gene is TRBJ2-3, the V gene TRBV14; the match to TRBD1 covers 8 bases. CDR3 nucleotides: TGTGCCAGCAGCCAAGCCGGACAGGGATGGCGAGATACGCAGTATTTT. Residues: CASSQAGQGWRDTQYF.